Below are 16 T cell receptor beta chains sequenced from a single sample in a study of shared clonotypes between healthy human individuals. Generated by immunoSEQ multiplex PCR, the TCRdb table keeps only in-frame clones and is missing some. This table holds about 2,500,000 clones, 85% to 95% found once. Sequences were obtained from naive CD4+ T cells sorted from blood. Subset in this sample: CD45RA+ positively selected. These receptors were taken from a young man in good health.

As concerns this clone: The sample carries other DNA sequences with the same CDR3. The chain combines TRBV30 with TRBJ1-5; D is perhaps TRBD1 (6 bases). Germline V CDR1 and CDR2: GTSNPN, SVGIG (reference sequence). The CDR3 length is 14 residues. The germline V and J ends were trimmed by 0 bases and 2 bases, with 8 bases remaining between them. The CDR3 protein is CAWSVGGGNQPQHF. CDR3 coding DNA: TGTGCCTGGAGTGTGGGGGGCGGCAATCAGCCCCAGCATTTT.

The genes are TRBV19 and TRBJ1-1, with TRBD1 matching over 11 bases. Trimming cost V 4 bases and J 1 base; bases outside gene matches: 8. The germline V gene encodes CDR1 LNHDA and CDR2 SQIVND (reference sequence). There are 17 residues in the CDR3. The CDR3 region has the DNA TGTGCCAGTAGTACCCGGACAGGGGGCATTCGGAACACTGAAGCTTTCTTT. Translating it yields CASSTRTGGIRNTEAFF.

Remarks on this clone: This specimen includes other DNA sequences encoding the same CDR3. This sequence joins TRBV19 and TRBJ2-7, with D uncertain. Germline lookup yields CDR1 LNHDA and CDR2 SQIVND (reference sequence). The CDR3 runs 13 residues. V lost 3 bases and J 1 base, leaving 7 bases between the germline ends. The CDR3 is CASSIEGSYEQYF. The CDR3 DNA is TGTGCCAGTAGTATCGAAGGGTCCTACGAGCAGTACTTC.

The table lists this clone with a count of one. This chain uses TRBV5-1 with TRBJ2-5; D is uncertain. Germline V lookup: CDR1 SGHRS, CDR2 YFSETQ. CDR3 length equals 12 residues. Trimming left V 6 bases short and J 2 bases short, with 8 bases between. CDR3 amino acids: CASNRNQETQYF. The CDR3, as DNA: TGCGCCAGCAACCGGAATCAAGAGACCCAGTACTTC. Drawing the rest from reference TRBV5-1 and TRBJ2-5, the complete variable domain is KAGVTQTPRYLIKTRGQQVTLSCSPISGHRSVSWYQQTPGQGLQFLFEYFSETQRNKGNFPGRFSGRQFSNSRSEMNVSTLELGDSALYLCASNRNQETQYFGPGTRLLVL.

CDR3 nucleotides: TGTGCCAGCAGCTTAGAAGGGGGACCTAGCACAGATACGCAGTATTTT. Its protein is CASSLEGGPSTDTQYF. The rearrangement uses TRBV7-2 and TRBJ2-3; possibly TRBD1 for D (6 bases). Germline CDR1 reads SGHTA; CDR2 reads FQGNSA. The CDR3 contains 16 residues. The V end lost 1 base, the J end lost 0 bases, and 11 bases lay between the germline ends.

The chain uses TRBV11-2 and TRBJ2-7; D not certain. Germline CDR1 is SGHAT and CDR2 is FQNNGV. The length of the CDR3 is 13 residues. V was clipped by 2 bases and J by 7 bases, with 12 bases between them. CDR3 DNA sequence: TGTGCCAGCAGCTTACAACCGGGTAGGGAGCAGTACTTC. Protein product: CASSLQPGREQYF.

The chain uses TRBV14 and TRBJ2-1; 11 positions agree with TRBD2. This CDR3 is built from 15 residues. CDR1 and CDR2 from the germline V gene are SGHDN and FVKESK. Trimming took 6 bases from V and 4 from J; bases not matched to a gene: 5. CDR3 DNA sequence: TGTGCCAGCAGTACCATAGCGGGGGGGTACAATGAGCAGTTCTTC. Translated, it gives CASSTIAGGYNEQFF.

To note about this clone: Within the sample, other DNA sequences also encode this same CDR3. V and J are TRBV19 and TRBJ1-1; no definite D call. The length of the CDR3 is 12 residues. From germline, CDR1 is LNHDA and CDR2 SQIVND (reference sequence). The V end lost 4 bases, the J end lost 1 base, and 4 bases lay between the germline ends. The CDR3 loop reads CASSSSNTEAFF. The CDR3 bases are TGTGCCAGTAGTAGCTCGAACACTGAAGCTTTCTTT.

The genes are TRBV5-4 and TRBJ1-4, with a possible D match to TRBD1 (5 bases). The CDR3 length is 16 residues. The germline CDR1 and CDR2 sequences are SGHNT and YYREEE (reference sequence). V lost 0 bases to trimming and J lost 1 base, with 10 bases between them. The CDR3 is CASSLVVGGTNEKLFF. The CDR3 DNA follows: TGTGCCAGCAGCTTGGTGGTCGGGGGAACTAATGAAAAACTGTTTTTT.

Comment on this clone: Other DNA sequences in this sample translate to the same CDR3. The chain employs TRBV18 and TRBJ2-5, with a weak D call TRBD1 (5 bases). V lost 3 bases to trimming and J lost 2 bases, with 7 bases between them. Germline CDR1 reads KGHSH; CDR2 reads LQKENI. This CDR3 has 13 residues. Written as DNA, the CDR3 is TGTGCCAGCTCACCGGGGCTACAAGAGACCCAGTACTTC. Translating gives CASSPGLQETQYF.

The chain uses TRBV4-1 and TRBJ1-5, with D possibly TRBD1 on 5 matching bases. CDR1 MGHRA and CDR2 YSYEKL come from the germline V gene. Trimming stripped 2 bases from V and 0 bases from J, with 8 bases between. The CDR3 has 15 amino acids. CDR3 loop: CASSQLGVSNQPQHF. The CDR3 nucleotides are TGCGCCAGCAGCCAATTAGGGGTTAGCAATCAGCCCCAGCATTTT.

This chain connects TRBV5-6 to TRBJ1-1; tentatively, D is TRBD1 (6 bases). CDR3 size: 14 residues. V was shortened by 4 bases and J by 2 bases, with 12 bases between the two germline ends. The V gene's germline CDR1 is SGHDT and CDR2 YYEEEE. The CDR3 is CASSETGFNTEAFF. CDR3 nucleotides: TGTGCCAGCAGCGAGACAGGCTTCAACACTGAAGCTTTCTTT. Looking up the rest from reference TRBV5-6 and TRBJ1-1 gives the full variable domain: DAGVTQSPTHLIKTRGQQVTLRCSPKSGHDTVSWYQQALGQGPQFIFQYYEEEERQRGNFPDRFSGHQFPNYSSELNVNALLLGDSALYLCASSETGFNTEAFFGQGTRLTVV.

This chain uses TRBV12-5 with TRBJ2-1, with TRBD2 identical over 7 bases. The V gene end was trimmed by 7 bases and the J gene end by 9 bases; junction bases not matched to a gene: 3. Germline assignment: CDR1 LGHNT and CDR2 FRNRAP. The CDR3 covers 11 residues. The CDR3 loop is CASAGGIEQFF. The CDR3 bases are TGTGCTAGTGCCGGGGGGATTGAGCAGTTCTTC.

CDR3 amino acids: CASSTDRGLNEKLFF. For the CDR3, the DNA is TGTGCCAGCAGCACGGACAGGGGCCTTAATGAAAAACTGTTTTTT. The chain employs TRBV7-8 and TRBJ1-4; 9 nucleotides align to TRBD1. Germline values: CDR1 SGHVS, CDR2 FQNEAQ. J lost 4 bases, V lost 5 bases, and 5 bases had no gene match. This CDR3 has 15 amino acids.

The chain joins TRBV5-4 to TRBJ1-1, with 10 bases that match TRBD1. The ends lost 2 bases at V and 6 bases at J; junction bases unmatched: 7. Germline V gene data show CDR1 as SGHNT and CDR2 as YYREEE (reference sequence). The CDR3 spans 15 residues. The CDR3 reads CASSFSDRGISEAFF. CDR3 DNA sequence: TGTGCCAGCAGCTTCTCGGACAGGGGGATCTCTGAAGCTTTCTTT. Based on the CDR3 plus reference TRBV5-4 and TRBJ1-1, the full variable domain is ETGVTQSPTHLIKTRGQQVTLRCSSQSGHNTVSWYQQALGQGPQFIFQYYREEENGRGNFPPRFSGLQFPNYSSELNVNALELDDSALYLCASSFSDRGISEAFFGQGTRLTVV.

The rearrangement uses TRBV29-1 and TRBJ1-3; tentative D call: TRBD1 (5 bases). The CDR3 extends over 15 amino acids. CDR1 is SQVTM and CDR2 is ANQGSEA in the germline V gene. The ends were cut back, 5 bases at V and 0 bases at J, with 14 bases in the middle. In DNA, the CDR3 is TGCAGCGTTCGTGGGACGGTCAGCTCTGGAAACACCATATATTTT. This translates into CSVRGTVSSGNTIYF.